This T cell receptor beta chain is drawn from a study of identical twins. General study findings and limits: The authors noted that invariant MAIT and iNKT cells could partly confound zero-insertion analyses. Beta clonotypes that were abundant in cord blood contained fewer insertions, a pattern absent from memory repertoires.

This clonotype was detected ten times or more. The antigen remains undetermined. Template switching introduced a universal primer site, and the cDNA bore unique molecular identifiers. Using its own MiXCR run on the 5' RACE reads, TCRdb lists one record per CDR3 protein. Here the sample spans 350,000 or so distinct CDR3 sequences, 10% to 15% being singletons. This CDR3 is 12 amino acids long. V lost 5 bases, J lost 6 bases, and 11 bases lay in between. These data also formed part of another study, on yellow fever vaccine responses in identical twins.

Sequencing input: CD8+ T cells sorted from blood. This clonotype was sampled from a woman under 30 in good health. V and J are TRBV12-3 or TRBV12-4 and TRBJ2-7; D is undetermined. This CDR3 is CASSPSRLEQYF. CDR3 DNA sequence: TGTGCCAGCAGTCCGTCGAGGCTCGAGCAGTACTTC.